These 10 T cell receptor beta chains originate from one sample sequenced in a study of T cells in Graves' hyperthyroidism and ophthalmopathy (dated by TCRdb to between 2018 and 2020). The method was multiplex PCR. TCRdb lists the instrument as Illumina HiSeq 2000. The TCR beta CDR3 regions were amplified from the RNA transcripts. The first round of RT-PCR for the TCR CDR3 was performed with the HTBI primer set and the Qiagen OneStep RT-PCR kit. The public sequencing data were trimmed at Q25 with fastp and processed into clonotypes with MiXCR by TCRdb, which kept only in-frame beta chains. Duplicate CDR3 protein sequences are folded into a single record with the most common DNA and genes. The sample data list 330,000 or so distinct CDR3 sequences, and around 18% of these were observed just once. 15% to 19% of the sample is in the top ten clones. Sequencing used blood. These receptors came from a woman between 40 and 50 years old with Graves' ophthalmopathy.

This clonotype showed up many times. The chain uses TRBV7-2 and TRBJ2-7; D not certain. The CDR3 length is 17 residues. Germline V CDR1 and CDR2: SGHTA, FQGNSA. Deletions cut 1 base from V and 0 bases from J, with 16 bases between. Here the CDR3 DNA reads TGTGCCAGCAGCTTAGTAGGGTGGTCGCAGTCCTCCTACGAGCAGTACTTC. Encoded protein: CASSLVGWSQSSYEQYF. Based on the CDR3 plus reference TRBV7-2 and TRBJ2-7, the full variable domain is GAGVSQSPSNKVTEKGKDVELRCDPISGHTALYWYRQSLGQGLEFLIYFQGNSAPDKSGLPSDRFSAERTGGSVSTLTIQRTQQEDSAVYLCASSLVGWSQSSYEQYFGPGTRLTVT.

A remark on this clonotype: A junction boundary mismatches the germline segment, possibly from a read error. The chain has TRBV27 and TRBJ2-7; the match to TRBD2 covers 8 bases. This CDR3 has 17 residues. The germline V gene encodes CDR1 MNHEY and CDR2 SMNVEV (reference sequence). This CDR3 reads CASTLRVTSVPFSEQYF. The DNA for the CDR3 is TGTGCCAGCACTTTACGAGTGACTAGCGTTCCGTTCAGCGAGCAGTACTTC.

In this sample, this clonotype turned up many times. CDR3 coding DNA: TGTGCCTGTACGCAGGGTGGGGACACTGAAGCTTTCTTT. Translated: CACTQGGDTEAFF. This chain uses TRBV30 with TRBJ1-1; the D gene is possibly TRBD1 (5 bases). Germline values: CDR1 GTSNPN, CDR2 SVGIG (reference sequence). Trimming pared 6 bases from V and 3 bases from J, leaving 14 bases between. CDR3 length equals 13 residues. Full variable domain (outside the CDR3, taken from reference TRBV30 and TRBJ1-1): SQTIHQWPATLVQPVGSPLSLECTVEGTSNPNLYWYRQAAGRGLQLLFYSVGIGQISSEVPQNLSASRPQDRQFILSSKKLLLSDSGFYLCACTQGGDTEAFFGQGTRLTVV.

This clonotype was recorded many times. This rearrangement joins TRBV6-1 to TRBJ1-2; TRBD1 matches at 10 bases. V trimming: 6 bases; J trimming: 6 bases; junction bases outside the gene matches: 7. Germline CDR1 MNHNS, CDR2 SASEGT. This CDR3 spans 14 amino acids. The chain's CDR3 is CASRRDRGFDGYTF. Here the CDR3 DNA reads TGTGCCAGCAGGAGGGACAGGGGATTTGATGGCTACACCTTC.

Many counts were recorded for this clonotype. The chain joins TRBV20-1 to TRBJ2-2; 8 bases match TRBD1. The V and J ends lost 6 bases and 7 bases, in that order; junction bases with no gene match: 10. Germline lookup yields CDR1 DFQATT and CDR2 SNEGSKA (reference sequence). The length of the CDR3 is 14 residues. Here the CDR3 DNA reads TGCAGTGCCAAGCCAGGGGGCGAGGGCGGGGAGCTGTTTTTT. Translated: CSAKPGGEGGELFF.

The CDR3 here is CASRALQGLGQPQHF. CDR3 sequence (DNA): TGTGCCAGCAGGGCTTTACAGGGGTTAGGGCAGCCCCAGCATTTT. The chain employs TRBV28 and TRBJ1-5; 7 bases line up with TRBD1. The CDR3 spans 15 residues. The germline gives CDR1 MDHEN, CDR2 SYDVKM. J lost 7 bases, V lost 6 bases, and 12 bases had no gene match.

This CDR3 is CASSFGGELFF. CDR3 in DNA: TGTGCCAGCAGCTTTGGGGGGGAGCTGTTTTTT. This chain uses TRBV11-1 with TRBJ2-2, with D unresolved. Trimming took off 3 bases at V and 8 bases at J, with 4 bases between the two ends. The CDR3 totals 11 residues. CDR1 SGHAT and CDR2 FQDESV come from the germline V gene (reference sequence).

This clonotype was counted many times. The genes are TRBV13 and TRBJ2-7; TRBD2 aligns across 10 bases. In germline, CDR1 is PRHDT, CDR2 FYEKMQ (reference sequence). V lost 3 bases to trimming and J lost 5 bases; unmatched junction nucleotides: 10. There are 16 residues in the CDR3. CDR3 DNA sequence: TGTGCCAGCAGCTTGGGCCCGAGCGGGAGGGCCGACGAGCAGTACTTC. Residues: CASSLGPSGRADEQYF.

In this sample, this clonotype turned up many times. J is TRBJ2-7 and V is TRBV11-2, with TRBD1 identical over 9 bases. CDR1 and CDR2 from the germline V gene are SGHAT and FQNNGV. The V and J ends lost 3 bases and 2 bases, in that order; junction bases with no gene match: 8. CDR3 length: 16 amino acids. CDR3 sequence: CASSFSAGQGPYEQYF. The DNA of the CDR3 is TGTGCCAGCAGCTTTTCAGCGGGACAGGGTCCCTACGAGCAGTACTTC.

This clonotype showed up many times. The CDR3 sequence is CAISDGRDGETQYF. CDR3 nucleotides: TGTGCCATCAGTGATGGCAGGGATGGGGAGACCCAGTACTTC. This chain connects TRBV10-3 to TRBJ2-5, with a weak D call TRBD1 (5 bases). V dropped 3 bases and J dropped 5 bases, with 13 bases sitting between them. CDR1 is ENHRY and CDR2 is SYGVKD in the germline V gene. This CDR3 is 14 amino acids long.